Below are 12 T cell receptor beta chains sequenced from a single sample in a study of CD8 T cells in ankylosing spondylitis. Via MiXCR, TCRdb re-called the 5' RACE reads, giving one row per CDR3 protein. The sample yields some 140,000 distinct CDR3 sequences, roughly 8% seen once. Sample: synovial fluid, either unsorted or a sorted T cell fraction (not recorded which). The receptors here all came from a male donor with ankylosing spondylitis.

The CDR3 sequence: CASRLSRGSAYNEQFF. For the CDR3, the DNA is TGTGCCAGCAGGTTATCCAGGGGATCGGCCTACAATGAGCAGTTCTTC. This chain uses TRBV12-3 or TRBV12-4 with TRBJ2-1; D possibly corresponds to TRBD1 (6 bases). V was pared by 6 bases and J by 2 bases, with 17 bases between. This CDR3 has 16 amino acids.

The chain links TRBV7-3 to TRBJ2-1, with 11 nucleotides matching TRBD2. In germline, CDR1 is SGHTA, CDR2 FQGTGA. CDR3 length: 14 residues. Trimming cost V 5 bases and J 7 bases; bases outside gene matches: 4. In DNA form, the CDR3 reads TGTGCCAGCAGCCGAGGGACTAGCGGAAATGAGCAGTTCTTC. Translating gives CASSRGTSGNEQFF.

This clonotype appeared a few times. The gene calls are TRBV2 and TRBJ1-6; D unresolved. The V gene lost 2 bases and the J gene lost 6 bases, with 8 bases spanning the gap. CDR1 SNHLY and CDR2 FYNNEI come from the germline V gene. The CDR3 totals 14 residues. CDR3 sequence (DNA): TGTGCCAGCAGTGAATTGGGAGGTAATTCACCCCTCCACTTT. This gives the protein CASSELGGNSPLHF.

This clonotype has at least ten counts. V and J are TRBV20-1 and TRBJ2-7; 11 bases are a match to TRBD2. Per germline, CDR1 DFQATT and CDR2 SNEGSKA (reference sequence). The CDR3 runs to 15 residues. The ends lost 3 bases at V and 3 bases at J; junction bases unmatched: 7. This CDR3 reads CSARIPGTSGYEQYF. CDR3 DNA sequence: TGCAGTGCTAGGATACCAGGGACTAGCGGCTACGAGCAGTACTTC.

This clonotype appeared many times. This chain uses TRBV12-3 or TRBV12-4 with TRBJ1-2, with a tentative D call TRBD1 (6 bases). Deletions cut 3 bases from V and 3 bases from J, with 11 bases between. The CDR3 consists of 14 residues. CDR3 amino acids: CASSFGGLYYGYTF. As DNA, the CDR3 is TGTGCCAGCAGTTTTGGGGGCCTTTACTATGGCTACACCTTC.

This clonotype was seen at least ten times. The CDR3: CASRRDVLVSEAFF. The CDR3 DNA follows: TGTGCCAGCAGGAGGGACGTCCTCGTTTCTGAAGCTTTCTTT. The rearrangement links TRBV28 to TRBJ1-1; D might be TRBD1 (5 bases). Germline V lookup: CDR1 MDHEN, CDR2 SYDVKM. V shed 6 bases and J shed 6 bases, with 17 bases lying between them. The CDR3 is 14 amino acids.

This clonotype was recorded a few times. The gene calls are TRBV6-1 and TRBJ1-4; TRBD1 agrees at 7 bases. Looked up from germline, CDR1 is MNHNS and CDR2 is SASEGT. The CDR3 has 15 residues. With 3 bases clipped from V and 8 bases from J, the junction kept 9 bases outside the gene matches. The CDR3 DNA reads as TGTGCCAGCAGTGACGCACAGGGGAGGAGGGAAAAACTGTTTTTT. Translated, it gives CASSDAQGRREKLFF.

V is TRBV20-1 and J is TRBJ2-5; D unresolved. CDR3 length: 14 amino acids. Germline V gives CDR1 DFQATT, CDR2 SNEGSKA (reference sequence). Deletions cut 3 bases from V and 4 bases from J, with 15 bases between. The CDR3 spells CSARFGRRAETQYF. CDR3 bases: TGCAGTGCTAGGTTTGGCAGAAGGGCAGAGACCCAGTACTTC.

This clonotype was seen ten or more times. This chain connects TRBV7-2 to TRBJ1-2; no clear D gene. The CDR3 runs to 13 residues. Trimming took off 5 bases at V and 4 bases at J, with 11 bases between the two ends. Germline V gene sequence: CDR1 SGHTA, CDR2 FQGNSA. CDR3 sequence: CASSTGIAYGYTF. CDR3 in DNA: TGTGCCAGCAGCACTGGGATCGCCTATGGCTACACCTTC.

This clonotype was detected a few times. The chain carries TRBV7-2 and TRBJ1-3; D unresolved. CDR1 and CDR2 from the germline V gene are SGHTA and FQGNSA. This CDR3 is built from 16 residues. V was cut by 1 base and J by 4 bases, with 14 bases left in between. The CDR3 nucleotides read TGTGCCAGCAGCTTAGGCGGAGAGCTAGGGGGAAACACCATATATTTT. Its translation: CASSLGGELGGNTIYF.

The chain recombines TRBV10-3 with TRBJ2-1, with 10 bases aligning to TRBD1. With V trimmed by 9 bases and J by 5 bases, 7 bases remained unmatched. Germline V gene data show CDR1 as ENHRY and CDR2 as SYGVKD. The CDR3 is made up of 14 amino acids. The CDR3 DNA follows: TGTGCCATAGCCGGGACAGGGGTTAACAATGAGCAGTTCTTC. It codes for CAIAGTGVNNEQFF.

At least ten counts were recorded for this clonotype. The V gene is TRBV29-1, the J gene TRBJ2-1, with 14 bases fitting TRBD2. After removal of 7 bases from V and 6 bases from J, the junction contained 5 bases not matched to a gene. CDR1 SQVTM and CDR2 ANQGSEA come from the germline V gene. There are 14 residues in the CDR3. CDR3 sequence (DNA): TGCAGCGCTCCGGGACTAGCGGGGGTCAATGAGCAGTTCTTC. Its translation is CSAPGLAGVNEQFF.